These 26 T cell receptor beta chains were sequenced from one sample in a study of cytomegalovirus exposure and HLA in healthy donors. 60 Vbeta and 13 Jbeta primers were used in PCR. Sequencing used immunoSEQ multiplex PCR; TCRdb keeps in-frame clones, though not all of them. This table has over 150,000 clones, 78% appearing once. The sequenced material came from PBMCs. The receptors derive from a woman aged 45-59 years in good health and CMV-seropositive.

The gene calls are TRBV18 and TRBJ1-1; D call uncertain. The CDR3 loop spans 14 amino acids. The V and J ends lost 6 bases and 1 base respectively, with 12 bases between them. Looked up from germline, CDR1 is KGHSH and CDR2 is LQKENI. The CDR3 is CASSPGGRNTEAFF. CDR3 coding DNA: TGTGCCAGCTCCCCGGGAGGGAGGAACACTGAAGCTTTCTTT.

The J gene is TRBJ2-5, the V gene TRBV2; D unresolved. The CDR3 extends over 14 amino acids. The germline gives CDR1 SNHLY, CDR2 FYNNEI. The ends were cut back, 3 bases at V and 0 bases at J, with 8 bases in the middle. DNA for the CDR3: TGTGCCAGCAGTGAGGCCTCCAACCAAGAGACCCAGTACTTC. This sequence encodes CASSEASNQETQYF.

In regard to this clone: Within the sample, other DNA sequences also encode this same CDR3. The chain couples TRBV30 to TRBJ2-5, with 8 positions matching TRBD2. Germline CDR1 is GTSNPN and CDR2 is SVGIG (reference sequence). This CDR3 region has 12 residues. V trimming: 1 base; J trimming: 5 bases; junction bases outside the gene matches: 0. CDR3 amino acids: CAWSAGGETQYF. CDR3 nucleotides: TGTGCCTGGAGTGCGGGGGGGGAGACCCAGTACTTC.

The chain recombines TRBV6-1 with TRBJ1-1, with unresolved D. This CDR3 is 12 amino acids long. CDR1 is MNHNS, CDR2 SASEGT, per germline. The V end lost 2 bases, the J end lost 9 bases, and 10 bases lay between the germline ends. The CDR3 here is CASSETLEKAFF. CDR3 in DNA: TGTGCCAGCAGTGAAACCCTAGAGAAAGCTTTCTTT.

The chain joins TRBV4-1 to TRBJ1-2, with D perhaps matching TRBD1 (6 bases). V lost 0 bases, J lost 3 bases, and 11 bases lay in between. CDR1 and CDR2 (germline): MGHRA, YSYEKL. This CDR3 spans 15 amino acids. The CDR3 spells CASSQDPGQYYGYTF. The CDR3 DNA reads TGCGCCAGCAGCCAAGATCCAGGACAGTACTATGGCTACACCTTC.

DNA of the CDR3: TGTGCCAGCAGCCCCGGGACAGGGGGCGGCTGGAACACTGAAGCTTTCTTT. Its translation: CASSPGTGGGWNTEAFF. This rearrangement joins TRBV5-4 to TRBJ1-1; TRBD1 matches 12 bases. V gave up 4 bases and J gave up 1 base; unmatched junction bases: 8. CDR1 SGHNT and CDR2 YYREEE come from the germline V gene (reference sequence). The CDR3 totals 17 residues.

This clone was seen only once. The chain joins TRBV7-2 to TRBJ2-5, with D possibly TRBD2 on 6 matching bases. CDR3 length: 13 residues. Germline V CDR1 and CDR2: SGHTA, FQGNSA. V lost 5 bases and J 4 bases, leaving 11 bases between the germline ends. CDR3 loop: CASSRELRETQYF. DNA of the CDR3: TGTGCCAGCAGCCGGGAGCTGAGAGAGACCCAGTACTTC.

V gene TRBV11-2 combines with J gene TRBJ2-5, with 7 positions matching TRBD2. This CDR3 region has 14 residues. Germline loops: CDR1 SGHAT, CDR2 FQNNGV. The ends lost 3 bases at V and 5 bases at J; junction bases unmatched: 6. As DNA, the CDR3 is TGTGCCAGCAGCTTCGGAGGGAGGGAGGAGACCCAGTACTTC. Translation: CASSFGGREETQYF.

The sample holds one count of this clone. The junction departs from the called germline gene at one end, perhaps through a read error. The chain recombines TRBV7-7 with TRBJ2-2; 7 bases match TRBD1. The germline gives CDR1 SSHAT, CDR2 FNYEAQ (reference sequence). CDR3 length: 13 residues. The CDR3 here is CASSAGQAGELFF. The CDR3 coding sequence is TGTGCTAGCAGCGCTGGACAGGCCGGGGAGCTGTTTTTT. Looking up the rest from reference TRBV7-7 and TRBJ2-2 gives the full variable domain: GAGVSQSPRYKVTKRGQDVTLRCDPISSHATLYWYQQALGQGPEFLTYFNYEAQPDKSGLPSDRFSAERPEGSISTLTIQRTEQRDSAMYRCASSAGQAGELFFGEGSRLTVL.

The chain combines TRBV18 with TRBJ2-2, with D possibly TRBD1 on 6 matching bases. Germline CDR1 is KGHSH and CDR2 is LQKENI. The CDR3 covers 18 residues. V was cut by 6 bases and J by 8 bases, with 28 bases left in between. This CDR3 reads CASSTRGSGTLQRGELFF. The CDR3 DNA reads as TGTGCCAGCTCTACCAGAGGATCCGGGACACTACAACGAGGGGAGCTGTTTTTT.

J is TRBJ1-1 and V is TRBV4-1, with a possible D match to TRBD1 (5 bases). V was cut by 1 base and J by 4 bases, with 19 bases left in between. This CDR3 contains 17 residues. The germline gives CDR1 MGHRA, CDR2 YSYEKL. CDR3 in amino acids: CASSQGPVAGRFTEAFF. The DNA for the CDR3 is TGCGCCAGCAGCCAAGGGCCCGTAGCAGGGAGGTTCACTGAAGCTTTCTTT.

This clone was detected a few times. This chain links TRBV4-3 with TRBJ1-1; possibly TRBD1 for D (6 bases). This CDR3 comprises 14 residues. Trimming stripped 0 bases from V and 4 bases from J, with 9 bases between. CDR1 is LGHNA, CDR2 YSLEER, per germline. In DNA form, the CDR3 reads TGCGCCAGCAGCCAAGAGGACAGCAGCACTGAAGCTTTCTTT. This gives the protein CASSQEDSSTEAFF.

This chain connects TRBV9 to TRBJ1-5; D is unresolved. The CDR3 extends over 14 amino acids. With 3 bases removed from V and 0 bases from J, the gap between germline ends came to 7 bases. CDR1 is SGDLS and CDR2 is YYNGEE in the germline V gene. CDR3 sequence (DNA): TGTGCCAGCAGCGAGTCACATAGCAATCAGCCCCAGCATTTT. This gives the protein CASSESHSNQPQHF. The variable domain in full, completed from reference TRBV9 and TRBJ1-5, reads DSGVTQTPKHLITATGQRVTLRCSPRSGDLSVYWYQQSLDQGLQFLIQYYNGEERAKGNILERFSAQQFPDLHSELNLSSLELGDSALYFCASSESHSNQPQHFGDGTRLSIL.

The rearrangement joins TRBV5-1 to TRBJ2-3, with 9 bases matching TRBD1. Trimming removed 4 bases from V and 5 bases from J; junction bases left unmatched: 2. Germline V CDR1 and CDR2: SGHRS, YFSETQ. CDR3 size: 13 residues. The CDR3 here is CASSPGQGDTQYF. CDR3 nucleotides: TGCGCCAGCAGCCCGGGACAGGGAGATACGCAGTATTTT.

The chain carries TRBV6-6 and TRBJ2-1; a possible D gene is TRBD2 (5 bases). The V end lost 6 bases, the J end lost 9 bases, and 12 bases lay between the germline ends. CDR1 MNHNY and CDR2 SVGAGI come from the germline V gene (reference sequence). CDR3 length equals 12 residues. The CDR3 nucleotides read TGTGCCAGCAGCGGCGTTGGGAGTGAGCAGTTCTTC. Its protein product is CASSGVGSEQFF.

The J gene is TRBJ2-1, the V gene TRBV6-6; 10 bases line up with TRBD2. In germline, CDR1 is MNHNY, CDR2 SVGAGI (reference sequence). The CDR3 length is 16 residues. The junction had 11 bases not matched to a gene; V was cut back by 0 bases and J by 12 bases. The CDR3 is CASSYSTASGGGGQFF. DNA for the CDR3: TGTGCCAGCAGTTACTCGACGGCTAGCGGGGGTGGTGGGCAGTTCTTC.

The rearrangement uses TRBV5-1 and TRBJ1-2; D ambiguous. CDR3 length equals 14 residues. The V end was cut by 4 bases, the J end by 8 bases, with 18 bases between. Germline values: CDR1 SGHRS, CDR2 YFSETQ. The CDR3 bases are TGCGCCAGCAGCCCGGTGGGTGGTGACGGGGGCTACACCTTC. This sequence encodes CASSPVGGDGGYTF. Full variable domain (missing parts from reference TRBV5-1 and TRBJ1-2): KAGVTQTPRYLIKTRGQQVTLSCSPISGHRSVSWYQQTPGQGLQFLFEYFSETQRNKGNFPGRFSGRQFSNSRSEMNVSTLELGDSALYLCASSPVGGDGGYTFGSGTRLTVV.

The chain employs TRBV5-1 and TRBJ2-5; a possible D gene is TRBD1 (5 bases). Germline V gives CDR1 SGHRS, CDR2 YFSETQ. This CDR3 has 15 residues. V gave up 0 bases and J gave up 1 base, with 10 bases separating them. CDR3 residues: CASSLGGAAQETQYF. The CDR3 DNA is TGCGCCAGCAGCTTGGGTGGGGCAGCCCAAGAGACCCAGTACTTC. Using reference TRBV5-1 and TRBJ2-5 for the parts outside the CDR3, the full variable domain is KAGVTQTPRYLIKTRGQQVTLSCSPISGHRSVSWYQQTPGQGLQFLFEYFSETQRNKGNFPGRFSGRQFSNSRSEMNVSTLELGDSALYLCASSLGGAAQETQYFGPGTRLLVL.

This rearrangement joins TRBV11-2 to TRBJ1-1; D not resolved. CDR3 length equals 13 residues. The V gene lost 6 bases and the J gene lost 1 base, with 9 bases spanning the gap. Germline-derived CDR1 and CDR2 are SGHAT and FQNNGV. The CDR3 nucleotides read TGTGCCAGCAGTTCTAACAGGAACACTGAAGCTTTCTTT. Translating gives CASSSNRNTEAFF.

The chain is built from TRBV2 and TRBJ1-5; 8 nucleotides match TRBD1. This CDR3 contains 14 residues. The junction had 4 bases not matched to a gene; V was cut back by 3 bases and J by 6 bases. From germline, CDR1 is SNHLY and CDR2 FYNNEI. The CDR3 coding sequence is TGTGCCAGCAGTGAGACAGGGGCCGGTCAGCCCCAGCATTTT. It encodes CASSETGAGQPQHF.

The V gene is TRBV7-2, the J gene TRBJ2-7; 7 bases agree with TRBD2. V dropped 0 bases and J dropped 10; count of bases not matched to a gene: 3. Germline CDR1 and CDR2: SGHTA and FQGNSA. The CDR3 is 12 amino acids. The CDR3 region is CASSLAGGPQYF. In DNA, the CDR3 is TGTGCCAGCAGCTTAGCGGGAGGGCCTCAGTACTTC.

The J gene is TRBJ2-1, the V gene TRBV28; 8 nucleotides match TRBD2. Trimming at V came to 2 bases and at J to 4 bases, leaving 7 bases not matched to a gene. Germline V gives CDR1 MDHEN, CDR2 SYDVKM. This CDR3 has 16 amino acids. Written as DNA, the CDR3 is TGTGCCAGCAGTTTAGGGACGGGAGGGGGGTACAATGAGCAGTTCTTC. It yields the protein CASSLGTGGGYNEQFF.

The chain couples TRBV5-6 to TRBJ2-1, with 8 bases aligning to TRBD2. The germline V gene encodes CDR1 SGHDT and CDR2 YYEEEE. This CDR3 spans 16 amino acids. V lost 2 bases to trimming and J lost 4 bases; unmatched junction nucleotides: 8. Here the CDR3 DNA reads TGTGCCAGCAGCTTTATAAGCGGGAGCAGTTACAATGAGCAGTTCTTC. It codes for CASSFISGSSYNEQFF.

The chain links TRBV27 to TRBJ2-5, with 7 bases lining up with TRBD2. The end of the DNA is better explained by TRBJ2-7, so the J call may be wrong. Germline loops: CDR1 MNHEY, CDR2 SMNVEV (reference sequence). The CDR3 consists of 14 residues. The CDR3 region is CASREVRDSYEQYF. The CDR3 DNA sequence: TGTGCCAGCCGGGAGGTGCGGGACTCCTACGAGCAGTACTTC.

DNA of the CDR3: TGTGCCATTCGAGGGCTAGCGGGAGACTCCTACGAGCAGTACTTC. This codes for CAIRGLAGDSYEQYF. The V gene is TRBV10-3, the J gene TRBJ2-7; 10 nucleotides agree with TRBD2. The germline gives CDR1 ENHRY, CDR2 SYGVKD. The ends lost 9 bases at V and 0 bases at J; junction bases unmatched: 8. The CDR3 extends over 15 amino acids.

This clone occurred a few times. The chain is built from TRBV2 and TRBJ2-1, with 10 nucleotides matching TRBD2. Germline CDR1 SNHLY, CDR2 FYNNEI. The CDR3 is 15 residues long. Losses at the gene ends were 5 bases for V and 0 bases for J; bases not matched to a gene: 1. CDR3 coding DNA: TGTGCCAGCAGTCCTAGCGGGGGCTCCTACAATGAGCAGTTCTTC. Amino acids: CASSPSGGSYNEQFF.